This TCR beta chain was identified in a study of prognosis after radiotherapy for stage I lung cancer. Overall study context: The non-small cell lung cancer patients were all considered medically inoperable, with comorbidities accounting for this in some twelve of them. Progression was not significant in some 16 patients, whereas a few developed distant metastases (median around seven months) after radiotherapy.

This CDR3 is 12 amino acids long. V was trimmed by 9 bases and J by 2 bases, leaving 9 bases between them. Germline V gene lookup returns CDR1 MNHGY and CDR2 SAAAGT. Details on this clonotype: This likely traces to a read error, being one base from a far larger clone.

By two-round multiplex PCR, the TCR beta CDR3 was amplified from genomic DNA. Each TRBV and TRBJ gene had its own primer in the first PCR round. Universal primers were used for second-round PCR. TCRdb used MiXCR to reprocess the multiplex PCR reads, holding one entry per CDR3 protein. The sample records more than 13,000 distinct CDR3 sequences, less than 35% being singletons. The clonotype originates from a donor of 50 years or more with non-small cell lung cancer. Sample: PBMCs, taken before or after stereotactic body radiation therapy (not recorded which). This chain joins TRBV6-8 and TRBJ2-3; either TRBD1 or TRBD2 may fit D (6 bases each). The CDR3 sequence: CARGGNTDTQYF. DNA for the CDR3: TGTGCCAGAGGGGGGAACACAGATACGCAGTATTTT.